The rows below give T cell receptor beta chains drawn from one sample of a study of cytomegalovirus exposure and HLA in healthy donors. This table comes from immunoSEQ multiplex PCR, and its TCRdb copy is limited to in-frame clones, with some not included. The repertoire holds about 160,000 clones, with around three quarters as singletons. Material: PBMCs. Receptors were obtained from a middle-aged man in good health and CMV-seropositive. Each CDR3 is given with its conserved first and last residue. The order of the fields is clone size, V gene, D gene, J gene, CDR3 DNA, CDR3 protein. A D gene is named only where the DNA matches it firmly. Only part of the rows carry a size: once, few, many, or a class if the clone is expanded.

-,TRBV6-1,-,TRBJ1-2,TGTGCCAGCAGTGAAGGGGGGGGCCACTATGGCTACACCTTC,CASSEGGGHYGYTF
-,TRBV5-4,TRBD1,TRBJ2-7,TGTGCCAGCAGCTGGGGGGACAGGACTCACTACGAGCAGTACTTC,CASSWGDRTHYEQYF
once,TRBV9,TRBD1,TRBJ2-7,TGTGCCAGCAGCCTTCTTGACAGGGACTACGAGCAGTACTTC,CASSLLDRDYEQYF
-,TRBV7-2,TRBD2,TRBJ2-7,TGTGCCAGCAGCCCAGATCCCCAGCGGGGCTACGAGCAGTACTTC,CASSPDPQRGYEQYF
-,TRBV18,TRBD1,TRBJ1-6,TGTGCCAGCTCAAGGGACAGGGATTCACCCCTCCACTTT,CASSRDRDSPLHF
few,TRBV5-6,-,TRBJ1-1,TGTGCCAGCAGCTTCCTGGGGCGGACTGAAGCTTTCTTT,CASSFLGRTEAFF
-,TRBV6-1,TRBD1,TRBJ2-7,TGTGCCAGCAGTGAAGAGAGGGACAGGGAGCAGTACTTC,CASSEERDREQYF
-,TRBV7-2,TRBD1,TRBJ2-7,TGTGCCAGCAGCTCCCGATGGCGGACAGGGGCCTCCTACGAGCAGTACTTC,CASSSRWRTGASYEQYF
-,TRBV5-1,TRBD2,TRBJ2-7,TGCGCCAGCAGCTTGGGTTTAGCGGGGGAGACCTCCTACGAGCAGTACTTC,CASSLGLAGETSYEQYF
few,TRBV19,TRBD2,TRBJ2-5,TGTGCCAGTAGTATGGGACTAGCGGGGCCAGAGACCCAGTACTTC,CASSMGLAGPETQYF
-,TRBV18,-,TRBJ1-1,TGTGCCAGCTCACCGGTACAGGGTTTTACTGAAGCTTTCTTT,CASSPVQGFTEAFF
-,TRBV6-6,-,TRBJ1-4,TGTGCCAGCAATACAGGAGCAACTAATGAAAAACTGTTTTTT,CASNTGATNEKLFF
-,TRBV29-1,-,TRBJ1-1,TGCAGCGTTGAAAGGCAGGGGTCGGGCACTGAAGCTTTCTTT,CSVERQGSGTEAFF
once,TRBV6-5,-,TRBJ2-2,TGTGCCAGCAGTACAGGGAGGGGAACCGGGGAGCTGTTTTTT,CASSTGRGTGELFF
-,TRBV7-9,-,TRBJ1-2,TGTGCCAGCAGCTTAGCTCAGGGAAACTATGGCTACACCTTC,CASSLAQGNYGYTF
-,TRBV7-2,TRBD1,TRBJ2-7,TGTGCCAGCAGCCCGGACAGGGGGGTCAACGAGCAGTACTTC,CASSPDRGVNEQYF
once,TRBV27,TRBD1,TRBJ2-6,TGTGCCAGCTCAAGGGGAGACAGGGTCTCTGGGGCCAACGTCCTGACTTTC,CASSRGDRVSGANVLTF
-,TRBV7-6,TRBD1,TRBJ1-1,TGTGCCAGCAGCGCCAGGGGGCGGAACACTGAAGCTTTCTTT,CASSARGRNTEAFF
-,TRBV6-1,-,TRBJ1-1,TGTGCCAGCCCCGCTCTGGACAGCTCAAGTGAAGCTTTCTTT,CASPALDSSSEAFF
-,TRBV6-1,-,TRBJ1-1,TGTGCCAGCAGTGAGGTTACCCAGGGTGAAGCTTTCTTT,CASSEVTQGEAFF
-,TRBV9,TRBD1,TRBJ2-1,TGTGCCAGCAGCGCCCTCGGGACAGAGTACAATGAGCAGTTCTTC,CASSALGTEYNEQFF
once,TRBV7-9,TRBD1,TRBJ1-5,TGTGCCAGCAGCCAAGGGACAGGGGTTTGGGGCAATCAGCCCCAGCATTTT,CASSQGTGVWGNQPQHF
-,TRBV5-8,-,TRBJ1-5,TGTGCCAGCAGCTTGGACAGGGACAATCAGCCCCAGCATTTT,CASSLDRDNQPQHF
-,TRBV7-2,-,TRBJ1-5,TGTGCCAGCAGCCTAAGCTCCCTTGATCAGCCCCAGCATTTT,CASSLSSLDQPQHF
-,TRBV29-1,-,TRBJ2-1,TGCAGCGTTGAATCTCGGCAGGGGACCTACAATGAGCAGTTCTTC,CSVESRQGTYNEQFF
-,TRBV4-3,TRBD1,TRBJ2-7,TGCGCCAGCAGCCGTTCGGGACAGGGCTACGAGCAGTACTTC,CASSRSGQGYEQYF
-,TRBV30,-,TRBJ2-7,TGTGCCTGTTCGGGGAAGGGTGCCTACGAGCAGTACTTC,CACSGKGAYEQYF
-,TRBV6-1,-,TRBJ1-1,TGTGGACTCCAGAGGCTAGCCTCTGAAGCTTTCTTT,CGLQRLASEAFF
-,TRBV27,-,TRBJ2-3,TGTGCCAGCGGACTAACTAGCACAGATACGCAGTATTTT,CASGLTSTDTQYF
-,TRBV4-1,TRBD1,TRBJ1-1,TGCGCCAGCAGCCCCTACTGGGACAGCTTGAACACTGAAGCTTTCTTT,CASSPYWDSLNTEAFF
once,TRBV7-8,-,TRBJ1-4,TGTGCCAGCAGCTTAGCGGGGCGCGATAATGAAAAACTGTTTTTT,CASSLAGRDNEKLFF
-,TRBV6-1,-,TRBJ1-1,TGTGCCAGCAGTGACTCGGAGGGGGGGTTCCCTGAAGCTTTCTTT,CASSDSEGGFPEAFF
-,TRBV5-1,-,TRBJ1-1,TGCGCCAGCAGCTTGGAACGGGGAGCTGGCCGAATGAACACTGAAGCTTTCTTT,CASSLERGAGRMNTEAFF
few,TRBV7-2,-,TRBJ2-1,TGTGCCAGCAGCTCCCGACAGGAATCACACAATGAGCAGTTCTTC,CASSSRQESHNEQFF
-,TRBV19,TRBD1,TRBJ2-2,TGTGCCTCAGAAGACAGGGGGGTATCCGGGGAGCTGTTTTTT,CASEDRGVSGELFF
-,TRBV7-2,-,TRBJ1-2,TGTGCCAGCAGCCCCGGGGGATCGGGAGGCTACACCTTC,CASSPGGSGGYTF
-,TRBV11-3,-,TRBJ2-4,TGTGCCAGCAGCCCTGGGCCCTCACTTACCAAAAACATTCAGTACTTC,CASSPGPSLTKNIQYF
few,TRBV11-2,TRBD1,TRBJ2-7,TGTGCCAGCAGCTTATCGCGAAACAGGGGCCCTCACCTCGAGCAGTACTTC,CASSLSRNRGPHLEQYF
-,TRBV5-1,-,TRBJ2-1,TGCGCCAGCAGCTCGCAGGGAAATGAGCAGTTCTTC,CASSSQGNEQFF